This T cell receptor (beta chain) was captured by sequencing in a study of T cells in Graves' hyperthyroidism and ophthalmopathy. Study-level findings and limits: Peripheral blood also featured most of the thyroid clonotypes expanded above 0.001.

Authors of the study amplified TCR beta CDR3 regions from RNA transcripts. The TCR CDR3 first-round RT-PCR relied on the HTBI primer set. TCRdb called the multiplex PCR reads again in MiXCR, with one record for every CDR3 protein. The sample lists about 560,000 distinct CDR3 sequences; roughly 14% were seen once. Graves' hyperthyroidism showing no ophthalmopathy progression within 18 months was considered stable. Subjects aged 18 to 65 presented with newly diagnosed hyperthyroidism of less than 2 months' duration. PBMCs were derived from more than 8 ml fresh peripheral blood. A word on this clonotype: Antigen unknown.

What was sequenced was blood. The sequence came from a woman aged 25 to 39 with Graves' hyperthyroidism.

DNA for the CDR3: TGTGCCAGCAGTTTTGTGGCAGGGGGAGCTGGAAACACCATATATTTT. It encodes CASSFVAGGAGNTIYF. V usage is TRBV12-3 or TRBV12-4 and J usage is TRBJ1-3; TRBD1 aligns across 7 bases. The CDR3 has 16 amino acids. Trimming took 3 bases from V and 2 from J; bases not matched to a gene: 7.